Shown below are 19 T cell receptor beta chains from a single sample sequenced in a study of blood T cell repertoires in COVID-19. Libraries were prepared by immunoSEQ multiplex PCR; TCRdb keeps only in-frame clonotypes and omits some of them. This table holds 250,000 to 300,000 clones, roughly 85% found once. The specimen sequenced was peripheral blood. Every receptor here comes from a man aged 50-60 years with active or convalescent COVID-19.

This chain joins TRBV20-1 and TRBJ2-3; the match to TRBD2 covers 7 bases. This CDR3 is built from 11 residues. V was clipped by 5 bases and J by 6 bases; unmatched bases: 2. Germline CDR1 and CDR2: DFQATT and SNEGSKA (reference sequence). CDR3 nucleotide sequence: TGCAGTGCTTTACTAGCGGATACGCAGTATTTT. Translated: CSALLADTQYF.

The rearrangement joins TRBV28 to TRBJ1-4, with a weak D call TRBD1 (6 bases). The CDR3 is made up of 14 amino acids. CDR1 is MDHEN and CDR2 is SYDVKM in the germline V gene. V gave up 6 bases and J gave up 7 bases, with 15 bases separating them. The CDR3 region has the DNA TGTGCCAGCAGCCGCGGGGGGCCTAGTGAAAAACTGTTTTTT. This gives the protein CASSRGGPSEKLFF.

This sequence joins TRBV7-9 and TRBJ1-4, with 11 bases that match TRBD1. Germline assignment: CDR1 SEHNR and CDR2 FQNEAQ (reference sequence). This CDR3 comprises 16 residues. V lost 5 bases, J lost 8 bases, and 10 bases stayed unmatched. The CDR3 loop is CASSRLRDRGEEKLFF. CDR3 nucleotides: TGTGCCAGCAGCCGTCTGAGGGACAGGGGGGAAGAAAAACTGTTTTTT.

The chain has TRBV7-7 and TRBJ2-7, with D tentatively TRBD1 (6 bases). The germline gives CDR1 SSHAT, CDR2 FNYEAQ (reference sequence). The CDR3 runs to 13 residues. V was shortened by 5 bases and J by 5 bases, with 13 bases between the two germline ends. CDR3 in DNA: TGTGCCAGCAGCGTTTCGAACAGGGACGAGCAGTACTTC. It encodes CASSVSNRDEQYF.

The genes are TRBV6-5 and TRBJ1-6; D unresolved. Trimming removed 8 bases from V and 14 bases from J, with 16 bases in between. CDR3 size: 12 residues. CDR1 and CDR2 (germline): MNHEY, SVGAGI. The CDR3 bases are TGTGCCAGCGGATCCAGCGGGCTCACCCTCCACTTT. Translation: CASGSSGLTLHF.

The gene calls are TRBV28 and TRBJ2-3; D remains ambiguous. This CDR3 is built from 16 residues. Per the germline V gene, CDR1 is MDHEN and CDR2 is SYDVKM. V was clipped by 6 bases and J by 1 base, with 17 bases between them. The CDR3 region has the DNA TGTGCCAGCAGCCCCGCGGCTTCGCCTGGCACAGATACGCAGTATTTT. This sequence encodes CASSPAASPGTDTQYF.

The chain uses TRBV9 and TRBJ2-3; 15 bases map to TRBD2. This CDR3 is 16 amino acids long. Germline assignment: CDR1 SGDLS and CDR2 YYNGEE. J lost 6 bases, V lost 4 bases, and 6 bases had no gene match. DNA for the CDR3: TGTGCCAGCAGCCTCGAGGGGACTAGCGGGAGGGATACGCAGTATTTT. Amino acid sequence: CASSLEGTSGRDTQYF.

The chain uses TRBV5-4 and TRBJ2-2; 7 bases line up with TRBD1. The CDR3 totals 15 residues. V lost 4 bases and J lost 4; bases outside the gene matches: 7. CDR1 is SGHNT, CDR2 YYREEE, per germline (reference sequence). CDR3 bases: TGTGCCAGCAGCCCCCGGGACAGCATCACCGGGGAGCTGTTTTTT. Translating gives CASSPRDSITGELFF.

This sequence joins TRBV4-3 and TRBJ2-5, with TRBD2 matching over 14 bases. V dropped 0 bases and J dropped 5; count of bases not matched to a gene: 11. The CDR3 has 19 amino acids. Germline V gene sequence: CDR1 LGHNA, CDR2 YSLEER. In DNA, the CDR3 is TGCGCCAGCAGCCAAGATCGACTAGCGGGAGGGCCGGGTGAGGAGACCCAGTACTTC. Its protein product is CASSQDRLAGGPGEETQYF.

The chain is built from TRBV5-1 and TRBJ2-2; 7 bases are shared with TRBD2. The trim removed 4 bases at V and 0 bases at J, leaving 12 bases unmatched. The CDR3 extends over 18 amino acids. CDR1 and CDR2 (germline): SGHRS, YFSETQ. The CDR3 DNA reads TGCGCCAGCAGCGAGTATCTAGCGGCTCCGCCGAACACCGGGGAGCTGTTTTTT. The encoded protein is CASSEYLAAPPNTGELFF.

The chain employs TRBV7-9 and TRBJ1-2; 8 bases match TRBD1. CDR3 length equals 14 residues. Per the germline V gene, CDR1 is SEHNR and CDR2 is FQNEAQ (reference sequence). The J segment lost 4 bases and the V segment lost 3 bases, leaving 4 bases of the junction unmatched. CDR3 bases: TGTGCCAGCAGCTTCGGACAGGGAGTCTATGGCTACACCTTC. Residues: CASSFGQGVYGYTF.

The CDR3 sequence is CASSDPGSYEQYF. The CDR3 nucleotides are TGTGCCAGCAGCGACCCAGGGTCCTACGAGCAGTACTTC. The chain combines TRBV7-6 with TRBJ2-7; TRBD1 is a possible D gene (5 bases). Looked up from germline, CDR1 is SGHVS and CDR2 is FNYEAQ. Trimming took 5 bases from V and 1 from J, leaving 9 bases between them. The CDR3 runs 13 residues.

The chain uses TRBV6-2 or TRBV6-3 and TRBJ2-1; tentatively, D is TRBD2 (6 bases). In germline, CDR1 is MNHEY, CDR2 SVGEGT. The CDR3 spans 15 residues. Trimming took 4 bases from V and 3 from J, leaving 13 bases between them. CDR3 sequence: CASSWSEGDYNEQFF. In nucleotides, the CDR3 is TGTGCCAGCAGTTGGTCGGAGGGCGACTACAATGAGCAGTTCTTC.

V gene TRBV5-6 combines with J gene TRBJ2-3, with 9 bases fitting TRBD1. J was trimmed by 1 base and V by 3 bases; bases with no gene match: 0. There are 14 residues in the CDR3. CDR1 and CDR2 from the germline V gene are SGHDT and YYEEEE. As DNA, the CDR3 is TGTGCCAGCAGCTGGGACAGGGGCACAGATACGCAGTATTTT. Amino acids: CASSWDRGTDTQYF.

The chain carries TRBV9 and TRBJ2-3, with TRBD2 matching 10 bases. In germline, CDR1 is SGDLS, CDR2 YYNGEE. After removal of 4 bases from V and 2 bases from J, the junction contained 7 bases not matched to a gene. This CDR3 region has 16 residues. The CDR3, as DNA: TGTGCCAGCAGCTCCCGACTAGCGGGCTTCACAGATACGCAGTATTTT. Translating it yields CASSSRLAGFTDTQYF.

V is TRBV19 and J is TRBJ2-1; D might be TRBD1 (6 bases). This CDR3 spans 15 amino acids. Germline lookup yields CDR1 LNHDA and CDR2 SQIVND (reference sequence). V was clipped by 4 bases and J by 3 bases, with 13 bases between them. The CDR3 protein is CASSTSGQIYNEQFF. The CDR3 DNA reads TGTGCCAGTAGTACCTCGGGACAAATCTACAATGAGCAGTTCTTC.

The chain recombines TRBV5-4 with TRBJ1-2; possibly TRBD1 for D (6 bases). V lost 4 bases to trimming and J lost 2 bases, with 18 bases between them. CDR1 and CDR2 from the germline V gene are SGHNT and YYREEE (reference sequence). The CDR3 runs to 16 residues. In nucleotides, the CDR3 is TGTGCCAGCAGCCGACCTCTTGGGCAGGGGAACTATGGCTACACCTTC. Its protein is CASSRPLGQGNYGYTF.

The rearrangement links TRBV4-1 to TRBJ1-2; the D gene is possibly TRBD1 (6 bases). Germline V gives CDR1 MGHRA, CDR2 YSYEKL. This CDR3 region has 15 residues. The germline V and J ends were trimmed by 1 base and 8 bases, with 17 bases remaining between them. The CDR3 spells CASSQVLRDTDGYTF. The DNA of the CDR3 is TGCGCCAGCAGCCAAGTTCTTCGGGACACCGACGGCTACACCTTC.

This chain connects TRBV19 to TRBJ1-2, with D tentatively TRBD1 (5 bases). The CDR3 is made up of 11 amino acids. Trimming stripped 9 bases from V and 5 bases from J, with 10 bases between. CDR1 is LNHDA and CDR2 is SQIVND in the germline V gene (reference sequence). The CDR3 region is CASGGEYGYTF. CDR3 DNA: TGTGCCAGCGGGGGGGAGTATGGCTACACCTTC.